This entry concerns a single T cell receptor beta chain. The authors' processing: The assay estimated nucleated cells by amplifying reference gene primers. Sequencing was performed with immunoSEQ multiplex PCR; in TCRdb, only in-frame clones are kept and a portion is missing. V and J calls and clone size follow that table, whereas D and trimming were derived from the DNA. This sample yields some 130,000 clones, of which 65% to 85% are seen a single time; about 17% belongs to the top ten. This sample stems from a study of blood T cell repertoires in COVID-19. Study in general: Samples of COVID-19 (acute and convalescent) were obtained from the United States, Italy and Spain. The cDNA or gDNA used as material had been derived from T cells, B-cell-depleted T cells, or PBMCs.

Germline values: CDR1 LGHNT, CDR2 FRNRAP. CDR3 length: 17 amino acids. After removal of 1 base from V and 4 bases from J, the junction contained 7 bases not matched to a gene. The rearrangement links TRBV12-5 to TRBJ2-7, with TRBD2 matching 13 bases. This TCR derives from a woman aged 80 or older with acute or convalescent COVID-19. Material: peripheral blood. The CDR3 region is CASGLAYETSGRYEQYF. The CDR3 DNA reads TGTGCTAGTGGTTTGGCCTATGAGACTAGCGGGAGGTACGAGCAGTACTTC.